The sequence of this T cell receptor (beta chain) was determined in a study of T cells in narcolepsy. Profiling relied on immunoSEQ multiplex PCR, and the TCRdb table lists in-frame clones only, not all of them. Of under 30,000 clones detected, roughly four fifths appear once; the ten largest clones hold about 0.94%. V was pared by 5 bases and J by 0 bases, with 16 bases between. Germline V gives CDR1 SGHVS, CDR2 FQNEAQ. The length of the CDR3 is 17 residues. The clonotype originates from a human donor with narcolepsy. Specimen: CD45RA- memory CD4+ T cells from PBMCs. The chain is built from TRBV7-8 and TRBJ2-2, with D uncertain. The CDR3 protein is CASSPYSTPANTGELFF. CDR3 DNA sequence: TGTGCCAGCAGCCCGTACTCGACACCAGCGAACACCGGGGAGCTGTTTTTT. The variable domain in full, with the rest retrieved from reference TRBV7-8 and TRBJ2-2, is GAGVSQSPRYKVAKRGQDVALRCDPISGHVSLFWYQQALGQGPEFLTYFQNEAQLDKSGLPSDRFFAERPEGSVSTLKIQRTQQEDSAVYLCASSPYSTPANTGELFFGEGSRLTVL.